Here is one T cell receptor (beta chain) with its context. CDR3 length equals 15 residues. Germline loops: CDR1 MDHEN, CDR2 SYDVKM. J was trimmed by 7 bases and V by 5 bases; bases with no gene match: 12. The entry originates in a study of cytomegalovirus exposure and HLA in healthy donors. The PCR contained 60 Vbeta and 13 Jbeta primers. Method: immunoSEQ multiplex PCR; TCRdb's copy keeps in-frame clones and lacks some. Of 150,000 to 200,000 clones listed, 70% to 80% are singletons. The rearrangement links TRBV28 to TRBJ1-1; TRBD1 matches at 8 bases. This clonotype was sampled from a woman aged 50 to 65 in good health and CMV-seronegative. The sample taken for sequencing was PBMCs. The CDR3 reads CASSPTGQGTVEAFF. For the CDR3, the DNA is TGTGCCAGCAGTCCGACTGGACAGGGAACGGTTGAAGCTTTCTTT.